Detailed here is one TCR beta chain. The data were taken from a study of blood T cell repertoires in COVID-19. Study-wide context: Italy, Spain and the United States were the sources of the convalescent and acute COVID-19 samples.

Germline V gene data show CDR1 as KGHSH and CDR2 as LQKENI. The CDR3 runs to 18 residues. V gave up 3 bases and J gave up 0 bases; unmatched junction bases: 8. In the original analysis: Reference gene primer amplification in the assay estimated nucleated cell counts. Here immunoSEQ multiplex PCR was the method, and the copy in TCRdb shows in-frame clones only, minus some. The D gene and trimming were derived from the DNA, and the V and J assignments and clone size from that table. The sample comprises under 45,000 clones, approximately 88% of which are singletons, and 13% to 15% rests with the top ten.

Sequences were obtained from peripheral blood. The rearrangement joins TRBV18 to TRBJ2-1, with TRBD2 identical over 10 bases. The receptor comes from a man between 60 and 70 years old with active COVID-19. CDR3 amino acids: CASSPSLAGGASYNEQFF. CDR3 bases: TGTGCCAGCTCACCCTCCTTAGCGGGAGGAGCCTCCTACAATGAGCAGTTCTTC.